This T cell receptor beta chain was captured by sequencing in a study of T cells in Graves' hyperthyroidism and ophthalmopathy. V was cut by 6 bases and J by 0 bases, with 11 bases left in between. Germline CDR1 is SQVTM and CDR2 is ANQGSEA. The CDR3 covers 13 residues. TCR beta CDR3 sequences were amplified from RNA transcripts. Primed by the HTBI set, a first-round RT-PCR was run on the TCR CDR3. MiXCR was run by TCRdb on the multiplex PCR reads, yielding one entry per CDR3 protein. Here the sample spans 650,000 to 800,000 distinct CDR3 sequences, about 45% being singletons. The table lists this clonotype with many counts.

This clonotype was obtained from an adult man with Graves' disease, either hyperthyroidism or ophthalmopathy (not recorded which). The genes are TRBV29-1 and TRBJ1-1, with D possibly matching TRBD1 (6 bases). Input material: peripheral blood or thyroid tissue (not recorded which). CDR3 sequence: CSVQQGMNTEAFF. CDR3 nucleotide sequence: TGCAGCGTGCAACAGGGAATGAACACTGAAGCTTTCTTT.